The TCR beta chain described here comes from a study of OX40 agonist ivuxolimab in advanced cancers. Across the whole study: In this cohort, patients received ivuxolimab, an agonistic anti-OX40 (CD134) antibody. The dose-escalation group included hepatocellular carcinoma, melanoma, renal cell carcinoma and head and neck cancer. Three patients got partial responses; one had hepatocellular carcinoma and two had cutaneous melanoma.

CDR3 length: 14 amino acids. Germline V CDR1 and CDR2: ENHRY, SYGVKD. V lost 11 bases to trimming and J lost 2 bases, with 16 bases between them. Some clones are missing from TCRdb's copy, which holds only in-frame ones; the method was immunoSEQ multiplex PCR. The sample includes some 86,000 clones, approximately 85% of them seen just once. The chain couples TRBV10-3 to TRBJ2-1; D perhaps matches TRBD2 (5 bases). This material consisted of CD4+ or CD8+ T cells sorted from blood, taken in a trial of the OX40 agonist ivuxolimab. The clonotype was recovered from an adult with an advanced solid tumor such as melanoma, head and neck, liver or kidney cancer. In nucleotides, the CDR3 is TGTGCCTTTCGTATCGAGGGCCCCTACAATGAGCAGTTCTTC. It translates to CAFRIEGPYNEQFF.